Shown below are 25 T cell receptor beta chains from a single sample sequenced in a study of blood T cell repertoires in COVID-19 (dated by TCRdb to the early 2020s). The method was the immunoSEQ multiplex PCR assay. TCRdb mirrors the immuneACCESS table, restricted to in-frame sequences. Some clones are absent from its copies; in checked studies, under half trace to an unresolved V gene, and the reason for the others is unknown. In this sample the table shows some 300,000 clones, more than 70% of which occur a single time. Of the sample, roughly 7% falls within the top ten clones. Sequencing was done on a sample of peripheral blood. The receptor set was obtained from a woman aged 30 to 39 who had recovered from COVID-19.

This chain links TRBV28 with TRBJ1-1; no clear D gene. Germline V gives CDR1 MDHEN, CDR2 SYDVKM. The CDR3 totals 12 residues. V gave up 6 bases and J gave up 0 bases, with 5 bases separating them. DNA for the CDR3: TGTGCCAGCAGGGAGGTGAACACTGAAGCTTTCTTT. Residues: CASREVNTEAFF. Variable domain in full (rest from reference TRBV28 and TRBJ1-1): DVKVTQSSRYLVKRTGEKVFLECVQDMDHENMFWYRQDPGLGLRLIYFSYDVKMKEKGDIPEGYSVSREKKERFSLILESASTNQTSMYLCASREVNTEAFFGQGTRLTVV.

The chain employs TRBV20-1 and TRBJ2-3; 8 bases match TRBD1. The CDR3 sequence is 14 residues long. With 3 bases clipped from V and 4 bases from J, the junction kept 6 bases outside the gene matches. Germline V gene data show CDR1 as DFQATT and CDR2 as SNEGSKA (reference sequence). Here the CDR3 reads CSASTGGNPDTQYF. The CDR3 DNA follows: TGCAGTGCTAGTACAGGGGGTAACCCAGATACGCAGTATTTT.

The V gene is TRBV7-2, the J gene TRBJ1-1; a possible D gene is TRBD1 (6 bases). The CDR3 loop spans 13 amino acids. Between the trimmed V and J ends, which lost 5 bases and 12 bases, there was a span of 19 bases. Per germline, CDR1 SGHTA and CDR2 FQGNSA. CDR3 sequence: CASSRAAGDVPFF. The CDR3 DNA follows: TGTGCCAGCAGCCGGGCGGCAGGGGATGTACCTTTCTTT.

This chain uses TRBV5-1 with TRBJ2-7; TRBD1 matches at 8 bases. The CDR3 covers 15 residues. With 2 bases clipped from V and 0 bases from J, the junction kept 4 bases outside the gene matches. Germline V gives CDR1 SGHRS, CDR2 YFSETQ. DNA of the CDR3: TGCGCCAGCAGCTTTCAGGGGGCCTCCTCCTACGAGCAGTACTTC. Translated: CASSFQGASSYEQYF. Filled out from reference TRBV5-1 and TRBJ2-7, the complete variable domain reads KAGVTQTPRYLIKTRGQQVTLSCSPISGHRSVSWYQQTPGQGLQFLFEYFSETQRNKGNFPGRFSGRQFSNSRSEMNVSTLELGDSALYLCASSFQGASSYEQYFGPGTRLTVT.

This clone has just one count. This chain connects TRBV28 to TRBJ2-7; 11 bases line up with TRBD1. CDR1 and CDR2 from the germline V gene are MDHEN and SYDVKM. The J segment lost 0 bases and the V segment lost 8 bases, leaving 12 bases of the junction unmatched. The CDR3 covers 17 residues. CDR3 residues: CASGNRDRGILSYEQYF. The CDR3 DNA reads TGTGCCAGCGGGAACCGGGACAGGGGGATCCTCTCCTACGAGCAGTACTTC.

This clone was seen repeatedly, ten times or more. This sample includes further DNA sequences coding for the same CDR3. The rearrangement uses TRBV4-3 and TRBJ2-1, with D tentatively TRBD1 (5 bases). V was trimmed by 0 bases and J by 4 bases, leaving 10 bases between them. CDR3 length: 15 amino acids. The germline V gene has CDR1 LGHNA and CDR2 YSLEER. This CDR3 is CASSQDGNRYNEQFF. The CDR3 region has the DNA TGCGCCAGCAGCCAAGATGGAAACAGGTACAATGAGCAGTTCTTC.

The gene calls are TRBV11-2 and TRBJ2-3; 10 positions match TRBD2. CDR3 length equals 14 residues. V lost 5 bases and J lost 5; bases outside the gene matches: 4. The germline CDR1 and CDR2 sequences are SGHAT and FQNNGV. CDR3 nucleotide sequence: TGTGCCAGCAGCGTAGCGGGGGGCCGAGATACGCAGTATTTT. This gives the protein CASSVAGGRDTQYF.

The V call is TRBV3-1 (or the pseudogene TRBV3-2), the J call TRBJ1-2, with a tentative D call TRBD1 (5 bases). Germline-derived CDR1 and CDR2 are LGHDT and YNNKEL (reference sequence). The CDR3 has 14 amino acids. V was cut by 1 base and J by 8 bases, with 14 bases left in between. The CDR3 DNA is TGTGCCAGCAGCCAAGTTGGCGGGGGTGACGGCTACACCTTC. Amino acids: CASSQVGGGDGYTF.

V usage is TRBV20-1 and J usage is TRBJ1-5, with D hard to call. In germline, CDR1 is DFQATT, CDR2 SNEGSKA (reference sequence). Between the trimmed V and J ends, which lost 3 bases and 4 bases, there was a span of 13 bases. There are 14 residues in the CDR3. The CDR3 protein is CSASPRMTNQPQHF. CDR3 in DNA: TGCAGTGCTAGTCCCAGGATGACAAATCAGCCCCAGCATTTT.

The CDR3 protein is CASSQAEPSKAFF. CDR3 bases: TGTGCCAGCAGCCAAGCGGAGCCTTCAAAAGCTTTCTTT. The genes are TRBV14 and TRBJ1-1; D is unresolved. Germline V lookup: CDR1 SGHDN, CDR2 FVKESK. V was clipped by 1 base and J by 9 bases, with 12 bases between them. The CDR3 runs 13 residues.

This chain joins TRBV4-3 and TRBJ2-5; TRBD1 might be the D (6 bases). From germline, CDR1 is LGHNA and CDR2 YSLEER. V was shortened by 4 bases and J by 4 bases, with 10 bases between the two germline ends. The CDR3 has 13 amino acids. The CDR3 coding sequence is TGCGCCAGCAGCCTCAGGGGATCAGAGACCCAGTACTTC. Translating gives CASSLRGSETQYF.

This chain connects TRBV28 to TRBJ2-1, with D perhaps matching TRBD1 (5 bases). Germline CDR1 is MDHEN and CDR2 is SYDVKM. V lost 7 bases and J lost 12, with 25 bases in between. The CDR3 totals 15 residues. The CDR3 coding sequence is TGTGCCAGCACCAATCCCGGTTACAGGCCGCCAGGGCAGTTCTTC. Translation: CASTNPGYRPPGQFF.

This chain links TRBV5-1 with TRBJ1-4; D remains unclear. The germline V gene has CDR1 SGHRS and CDR2 YFSETQ. V was trimmed by 4 bases and J by 1 base, leaving 20 bases between them. The length of the CDR3 is 18 residues. The CDR3 nucleotides read TGCGCCAGCAGCCCCTGGAGATGGGTCTTTAGAACTAATGAAAAACTGTTTTTT. It codes for CASSPWRWVFRTNEKLFF. Supplemented by reference TRBV5-1 and TRBJ1-4, the full variable domain reads KAGVTQTPRYLIKTRGQQVTLSCSPISGHRSVSWYQQTPGQGLQFLFEYFSETQRNKGNFPGRFSGRQFSNSRSEMNVSTLELGDSALYLCASSPWRWVFRTNEKLFFGSGTQLSVL.

This sequence joins TRBV27 and TRBJ2-1, with D possibly being TRBD2 (6 bases). Germline loops: CDR1 MNHEY, CDR2 SMNVEV (reference sequence). V lost 3 bases to trimming and J lost 2 bases, with 11 bases between them. The CDR3 has 15 amino acids. In nucleotides, the CDR3 is TGTGCCAGCAGTTTGGTAGCGGCCGCCTACAATGAGCAGTTCTTC. It codes for CASSLVAAAYNEQFF.

The chain couples TRBV30 to TRBJ1-2; D is perhaps TRBD1 (6 bases). V was shortened by 2 bases and J by 8 bases, with 15 bases between the two germline ends. The CDR3 totals 13 residues. Germline V CDR1 and CDR2: GTSNPN, SVGIG (reference sequence). CDR3 loop: CAWSLSGGRGYTF. The CDR3 bases are TGTGCCTGGAGTCTCTCGGGGGGCCGAGGCTACACCTTC.

The V gene is TRBV27, the J gene TRBJ2-3; TRBD2 matches at 12 bases. J gave up 5 bases and V 3 bases, and 9 bases lay outside the gene matches. The CDR3 spans 17 residues. The V gene's germline CDR1 is MNHEY and CDR2 SMNVEV (reference sequence). The CDR3 protein is CASSFEASGGDVDTQYF. The CDR3 DNA sequence: TGTGCCAGCAGTTTCGAGGCTAGCGGGGGGGATGTAGATACGCAGTATTTT.

The chain links TRBV4-2 to TRBJ1-6; D perhaps matches TRBD1 (6 bases). Germline CDR1 LGHNA, CDR2 YNFKEQ. CDR3 size: 16 residues. Trimming took 2 bases from V and 0 from J, leaving 8 bases between them. The CDR3 bases are TGTGCCAGCAGCCAAAACAGGGCCTCCTATAATTCACCCCTCCACTTT. Translation: CASSQNRASYNSPLHF.

The chain carries TRBV5-4 and TRBJ1-3; D remains ambiguous. The CDR3 runs to 16 residues. In germline, CDR1 is SGHNT, CDR2 YYREEE (reference sequence). Trimming left V 0 bases short and J 1 base short, with 11 bases between. This CDR3 reads CASSLVSDTSGNTIYF. The CDR3 DNA follows: TGTGCCAGCAGCTTGGTGAGCGATACTTCTGGAAACACCATATATTTT.

The rearrangement links TRBV19 to TRBJ2-3; the D is unclear. V lost 5 bases to trimming and J lost 0 bases, with 9 bases between them. In germline, CDR1 is LNHDA, CDR2 SQIVND (reference sequence). There are 14 residues in the CDR3. Written as DNA, the CDR3 is TGTGCCAGTAGTTTTCTAACTAGCACAGATACGCAGTATTTT. Protein: CASSFLTSTDTQYF.

The genes are TRBV7-2 and TRBJ1-4; 8 bases match TRBD1. The CDR3 length is 16 residues. V was pared by 5 bases and J by 8 bases, with 13 bases of the junction left unmatched. Germline V lookup: CDR1 SGHTA, CDR2 FQGNSA. CDR3 in amino acids: CASSPDRGERREKLFF. The CDR3 nucleotides read TGTGCCAGCAGCCCTGACAGGGGTGAGCGAAGGGAAAAACTGTTTTTT.

This chain joins TRBV29-1 and TRBJ2-7; possibly TRBD2 for D (6 bases). This CDR3 has 12 amino acids. Germline V gene data show CDR1 as SQVTM and CDR2 as ANQGSEA. V lost 6 bases, J lost 1 base, and 10 bases lay in between. CDR3 residues: CSVWGDSYEQYF. In DNA form, the CDR3 reads TGCAGCGTCTGGGGGGATTCCTACGAGCAGTACTTC.

The chain links TRBV29-1 to TRBJ1-3; D is unresolved. The CDR3 contains 14 residues. From germline, CDR1 is SQVTM and CDR2 ANQGSEA. V was cut by 7 bases and J by 1 base, with 14 bases left in between. The CDR3 coding sequence is TGCAGCGCAACAGTGGAAATATCTGGAAACACCATATATTTT. Its protein is CSATVEISGNTIYF.

The rearrangement uses TRBV19 and TRBJ2-3; 8 bases fit TRBD2. CDR3 length equals 17 residues. V lost 5 bases to trimming and J lost 3 bases; unmatched junction nucleotides: 13. The V gene's germline CDR1 is LNHDA and CDR2 SQIVND (reference sequence). DNA of the CDR3: TGTGCCAGTAGTCCTCCTAAACGGGGGGGGGCTACAGATACGCAGTATTTT. As protein: CASSPPKRGGATDTQYF.

The genes are TRBV7-3 and TRBJ1-1; D is unresolved. Germline V lookup: CDR1 SGHTA, CDR2 FQGTGA. The CDR3 is 13 amino acids. V lost 2 bases and J lost 2, with 6 bases in between. This CDR3 reads CASSLAENTEAFF. The CDR3 region has the DNA TGTGCCAGCAGCTTAGCGGAAAACACTGAAGCTTTCTTT.

This clone occurred once. The V and J genes are TRBV6-1 and TRBJ1-1, with 8 bases identical to TRBD1. Per germline, CDR1 MNHNS and CDR2 SASEGT. This CDR3 spans 15 amino acids. V dropped 2 bases and J dropped 4; count of bases not matched to a gene: 6. The CDR3 sequence is CASSELRTGRTEAFF. The CDR3 nucleotides read TGTGCCAGCAGTGAACTAAGGACAGGGCGCACTGAAGCTTTCTTT.